These T cell receptor beta chains were read from a single sample in a study of high-grade serous ovarian cancer treatment subgroups. Measured with immunoSEQ multiplex PCR; TCRdb has only the in-frame clones, and not every one. The table lists around 30,000 clones, around 80% of them singletons. Sequenced sample: tumor tissue. Receptors were obtained from a human donor with high-grade serous ovarian cancer. Each CDR3 is given with its conserved first and last residue. The order of the fields is V gene, clone size, D gene, J gene, CDR3 length, CDR3 protein, CDR3 DNA. D genes are given only for firm matches. Clone size is given for some rows only: seen once, a few or many times, or a class if the clone is expanded.

>TRBV27|-|TRBD2|TRBJ2-7|16
CASRSGRDVGAYEQYF
TGTGCCAGCCGTAGCGGGAGAGATGTGGGAGCCTACGAGCAGTACTTC
>TRBV7-2|-|-|TRBJ2-4|14
CASSLQSSKNIQYF
TGTGCCAGCAGCTTACAGTCTTCGAAAAACATTCAGTACTTC
>TRBV5-6|-|TRBD1|TRBJ2-7|14
CASSFGQGLHEQYF
TGTGCCAGCAGCTTCGGACAGGGTCTCCACGAGCAGTACTTC
>TRBV12-5|-|TRBD1|TRBJ1-2|14
CASGRDRRNYGYTF
TGTGCTAGTGGAAGGGACAGGCGCAACTATGGCTACACCTTC
>TRBV7-9|-|-|TRBJ1-5|17
CASSPGEQAFSNQPQHF
TGTGCCAGCAGCCCAGGAGAACAGGCCTTTAGCAATCAGCCCCAGCATTTT
>TRBV5-1|few|-|TRBJ2-7|14
CASSPDRGSDEQYF
TGCGCCAGCAGCCCAGACCGAGGATCGGACGAGCAGTACTTC
>TRBV2|few|-|TRBJ1-2|13
CASRVPANYGYTF
TGTGCCAGCAGGGTCCCCGCTAACTATGGCTACACCTTC
>TRBV2|-|-|TRBJ2-1|10
CASENNEQFF
TGTGCCAGCGAGAACAATGAGCAGTTCTTC
>TRBV5-1|-|-|TRBJ2-1|13
CASSSMPMNEQFF
TGCGCCAGCAGCTCGATGCCTATGAATGAGCAGTTCTTC
>TRBV7-2|-|TRBD2|TRBJ2-3|13
CASRLLAGDTQYF
TGTGCCAGCAGGCTACTAGCGGGAGATACGCAGTATTTT
>TRBV11-3|-|-|TRBJ2-1|15
CASSLDGRSYNEQFF
TGTGCCAGCAGCTTAGATGGTCGCTCCTACAATGAGCAGTTCTTC
>TRBV18|-|-|TRBJ2-2|15
CASSPPSVPTGELFF
TGTGCCAGCTCACCACCTTCGGTCCCGACCGGGGAGCTGTTTTTT
>TRBV6-6|-|-|TRBJ2-2|15
CASSLRGHPSGELFF
TGTGCCAGCAGTTTACGGGGACATCCTTCCGGGGAGCTGTTTTTT
>TRBV12-2|-|-|TRBJ2-7|21
CASRPRPLGVVAGWVFYEQYF
TGTGCAAGTCGCCCGCGGCCCCTAGGGGTCGTTGCCGGATGGGTTTTCTACGAGCAGTACTTC
>TRBV6-5|-|TRBD1|TRBJ1-3|15
CASSRQGKGGNTIYF
TGTGCCAGCAGCCGACAGGGGAAAGGCGGAAACACCATATATTTT
>TRBV30|-|TRBD2|TRBJ2-7|14
CAWSRAGVAYEQYF
TGTGCCTGGTCCCGAGCGGGAGTCGCCTACGAGCAGTACTTC
>TRBV28|-|-|TRBJ2-3|11
CASRNTDTQYF
TGTGCCAGCAGGAATACAGATACGCAGTATTTT
>TRBV12-5|-|-|TRBJ1-4|19
CASGLVRDGVFGVDEKLFF
TGTGCTAGTGGTTTGGTACGGGACGGAGTTTTTGGTGTTGATGAAAAACTGTTTTTT
>TRBV6-5|-|TRBD2|TRBJ2-7|14
CASSYEGGSYEQYF
TGTGCCAGCAGTTACGAGGGAGGGTCCTACGAGCAGTACTTC
>TRBV9|-|TRBD2|TRBJ2-1|16
CASSAGLAGDHNEQFF
TGTGCCAGCAGCGCCGGACTAGCGGGAGACCACAATGAGCAGTTCTTC